This entry features one T cell receptor (beta chain) sequence. Its antigen is undetermined. Trimming took 2 bases from V and 3 from J, leaving 14 bases between them. Germline V CDR1 and CDR2: LGHDT, YNNKEL (reference sequence). CDR3 length: 16 amino acids. This sample was included in a study of T cell responses to AZD1222 COVID-19 vaccine. Study-level information: Pooling of second doses given at about 4 or about 12 weeks was done.

Profiled with immunoSEQ multiplex PCR; TCRdb holds only in-frame clones, not every one. Of roughly 100,000 clones in the sample, around nine tenths were seen once. Overall study results and limits: Repertoires in all cases were sampled only once the peak T cell response had passed. Reportedly, nearly half the spike-specific TCRs target unmutated variant regions. Spike-specific TCR breadth rose after two AZD1222 doses, and depth rose as well.

The sequence derives from an adult in good health. The sample consisted of peripheral blood, taken on day 0 of AZD1222 vaccination. The chain employs TRBV3-1 (or the pseudogene TRBV3-2) and TRBJ1-5; a weak D match, TRBD1 (6 bases). CDR3 nucleotide sequence: TGTGCCAGCAGCCAACCCTCGAGACAGGACAATCAGCCCCAGCATTTT. Amino acid sequence: CASSQPSRQDNQPQHF.